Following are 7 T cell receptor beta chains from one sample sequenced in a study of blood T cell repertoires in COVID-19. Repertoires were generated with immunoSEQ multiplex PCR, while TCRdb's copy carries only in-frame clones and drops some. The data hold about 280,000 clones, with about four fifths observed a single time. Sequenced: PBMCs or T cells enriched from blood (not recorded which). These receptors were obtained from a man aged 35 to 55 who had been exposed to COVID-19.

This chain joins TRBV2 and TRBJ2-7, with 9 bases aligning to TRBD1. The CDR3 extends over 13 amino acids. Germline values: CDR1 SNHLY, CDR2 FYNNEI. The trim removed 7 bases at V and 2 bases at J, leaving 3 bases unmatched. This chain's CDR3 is CASTRTGAYEQYF. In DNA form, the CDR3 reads TGTGCCAGCACTAGGACAGGGGCCTACGAGCAGTACTTC.

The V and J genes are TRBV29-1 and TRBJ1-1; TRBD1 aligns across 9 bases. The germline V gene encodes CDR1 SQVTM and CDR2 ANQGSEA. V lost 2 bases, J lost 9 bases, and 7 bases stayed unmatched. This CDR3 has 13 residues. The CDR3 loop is CSVELVGTGKAFF. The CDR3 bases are TGCAGCGTTGAACTTGTTGGGACAGGGAAAGCTTTCTTT.

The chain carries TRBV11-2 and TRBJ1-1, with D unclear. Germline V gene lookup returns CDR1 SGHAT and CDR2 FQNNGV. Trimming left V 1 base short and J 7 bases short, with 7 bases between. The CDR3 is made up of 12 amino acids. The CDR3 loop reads CASSLGEFEAFF. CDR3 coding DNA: TGTGCCAGCAGCTTAGGAGAGTTTGAAGCTTTCTTT.

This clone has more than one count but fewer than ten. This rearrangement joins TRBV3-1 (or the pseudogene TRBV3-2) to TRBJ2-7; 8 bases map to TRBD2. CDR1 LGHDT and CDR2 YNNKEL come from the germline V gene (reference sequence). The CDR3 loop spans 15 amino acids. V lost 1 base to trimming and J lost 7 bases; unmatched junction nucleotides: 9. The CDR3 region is CASSQVGVSGKEQYF. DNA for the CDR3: TGTGCCAGCAGCCAAGTGGGGGTTAGCGGGAAGGAGCAGTACTTC.

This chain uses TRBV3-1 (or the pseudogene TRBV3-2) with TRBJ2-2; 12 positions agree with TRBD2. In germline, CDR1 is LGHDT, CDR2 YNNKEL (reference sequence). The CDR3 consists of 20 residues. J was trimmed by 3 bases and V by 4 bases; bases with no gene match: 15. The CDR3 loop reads CASSPSWPSGRARDTGELFF. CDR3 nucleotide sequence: TGTGCCAGCAGCCCCTCCTGGCCTAGCGGGAGGGCTAGGGACACCGGGGAGCTGTTTTTT.

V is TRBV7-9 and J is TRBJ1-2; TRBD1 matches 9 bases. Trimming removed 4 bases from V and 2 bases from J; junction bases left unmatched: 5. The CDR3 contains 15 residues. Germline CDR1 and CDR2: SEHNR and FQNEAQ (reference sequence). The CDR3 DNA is TGTGCCAGCAGCTCAATAGGACAGGGGAACTATGGCTACACCTTC. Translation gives CASSSIGQGNYGYTF.

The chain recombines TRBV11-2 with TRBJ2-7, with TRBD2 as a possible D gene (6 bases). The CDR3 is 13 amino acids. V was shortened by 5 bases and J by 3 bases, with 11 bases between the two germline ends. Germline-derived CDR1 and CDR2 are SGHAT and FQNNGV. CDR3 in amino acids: CASSQHSGYEQYF. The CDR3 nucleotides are TGTGCCAGCAGCCAACATAGCGGCTACGAGCAGTACTTC.